What follows is one T cell receptor (beta chain) and its context. Per the study methods: Reference gene primers were amplified, and this amplification served to estimate nucleated cell counts. Sequencing used immunoSEQ multiplex PCR; TCRdb keeps in-frame clones, though not all of them. V and J calls and clone size come straight from that table; D and trimming were deduced from the DNA. The sample yields around 63,000 clones, approximately 91% seen once. The data were obtained in a study of blood T cell repertoires in COVID-19. The wider study: Material from acute and convalescent COVID-19 was sourced from the United States, Italy and Spain. T cells, B-cell-depleted T cells, or PBMCs supplied cDNA or gDNA.

Per germline, CDR1 SGHAT and CDR2 FQNNGV. After removal of 3 bases from V and 2 bases from J, the junction contained 3 bases not matched to a gene. This CDR3 region has 14 residues. The clonotype originates from a man aged 50 to 59 with active COVID-19. The V gene is TRBV11-2, the J gene TRBJ1-1, with 7 bases fitting TRBD1. Sequencing was done on a sample of peripheral blood. The CDR3 is CASSFRGANTEAFF. Written as DNA, the CDR3 is TGTGCCAGCAGCTTCAGGGGGGCCAACACTGAAGCTTTCTTT.